What follows are 7 T cell receptor beta chains derived from one specimen sequenced in a study of blood T cell repertoires in COVID-19. The repertoire was sequenced with immunoSEQ multiplex PCR; TCRdb's copy has only in-frame clones and lacks some. This sample yields roughly 62,000 clones, of which 70% to 85% are seen a single time; roughly 18% belongs to the top ten. Sequencing was carried out using peripheral blood. The receptors shown here come from a man between 60 and 75 years old with acute or convalescent COVID-19.

This clone turned up a few times. The rearrangement joins TRBV6-1 to TRBJ1-1; a weak D match, TRBD1 (5 bases). Germline-derived CDR1 and CDR2 are MNHNS and SASEGT. Trimming pared 0 bases from V and 3 bases from J, leaving 11 bases between. This CDR3 region has 15 residues. The CDR3 DNA follows: TGTGCCAGCAGTGAAGCAGCAGGGATGGACACTGAAGCTTTCTTT. Translating gives CASSEAAGMDTEAFF.

This clone came up a few times. V gene TRBV6-1 combines with J gene TRBJ2-5; D might be TRBD2 (6 bases). Looked up from germline, CDR1 is MNHNS and CDR2 is SASEGT. V was pared by 3 bases and J by 8 bases, with 16 bases between. The CDR3 has 14 residues. CDR3 sequence reads: CASSELGPGGTQYF. CDR3 nucleotides: TGTGCCAGCAGTGAGTTGGGACCCGGGGGAACCCAGTACTTC.

A few counts support this clone. This chain links TRBV9 with TRBJ1-4; TRBD1 matches at 9 bases. Germline-derived CDR1 and CDR2 are SGDLS and YYNGEE. The CDR3 sequence is 16 residues long. With 3 bases clipped from V and 2 bases from J, the junction kept 5 bases outside the gene matches. The CDR3 protein is CASSAGQGSTNEKLFF. CDR3 coding DNA: TGTGCCAGCAGCGCGGGACAGGGTTCTACTAATGAAAAACTGTTTTTT.

This CDR3 reads CASSIRPGSTNEKLFF. The CDR3 nucleotides are TGTGCCAGTAGTATCCGCCCAGGGTCAACTAATGAAAAACTGTTTTTT. The V and J genes are TRBV19 and TRBJ1-4; perhaps TRBD1 as D (5 bases). The CDR3 sequence is 16 residues long. Trimming shortened V by 3 bases and J by 0 bases, and 11 bases separated the two germline ends. CDR1 is LNHDA and CDR2 is SQIVND in the germline V gene (reference sequence).

J is TRBJ1-4 and V is TRBV6-6, with a possible D match to TRBD1 (5 bases). The CDR3 sequence is 14 residues long. The V end lost 8 bases, the J end lost 0 bases, and 10 bases lay between the germline ends. Germline values: CDR1 MNHNY, CDR2 SVGAGI (reference sequence). This chain's CDR3 is CASRDRTTNEKLFF. As DNA, the CDR3 is TGTGCCAGCCGAGACAGAACAACTAATGAAAAACTGTTTTTT.

V and J are TRBV11-3 and TRBJ2-5; 10 bases align to TRBD1. The germline V gene encodes CDR1 SGHNT and CDR2 YENEEA. J gave up 5 bases and V 5 bases, and 5 bases lay outside the gene matches. This CDR3 has 14 residues. The CDR3 here is CASSAGQGFETQYF. The CDR3 DNA is TGTGCCAGCAGCGCGGGACAGGGGTTTGAGACCCAGTACTTC.

This chain uses TRBV3-1 (or the pseudogene TRBV3-2) with TRBJ1-2, with D possibly being TRBD1 (5 bases). The length of the CDR3 is 15 residues. Trimming pared 4 bases from V and 6 bases from J, leaving 18 bases between. Germline CDR1 reads LGHDT; CDR2 reads YNNKEL (reference sequence). CDR3 DNA: TGTGCCAGCAGCCCCTATGCTTTACAGGTCCATGGCTACACCTTC. Its translation: CASSPYALQVHGYTF.